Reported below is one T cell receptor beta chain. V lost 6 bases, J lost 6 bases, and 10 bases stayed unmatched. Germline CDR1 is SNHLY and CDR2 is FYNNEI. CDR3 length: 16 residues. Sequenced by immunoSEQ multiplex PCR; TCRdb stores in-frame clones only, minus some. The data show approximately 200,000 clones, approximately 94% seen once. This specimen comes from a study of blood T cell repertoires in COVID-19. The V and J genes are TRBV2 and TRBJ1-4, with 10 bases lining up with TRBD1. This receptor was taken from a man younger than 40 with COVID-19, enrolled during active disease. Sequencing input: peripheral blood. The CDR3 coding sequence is TGTGCCAGCAGGAGTCTCCGACAGGGGGCTTATGAAAAACTGTTTTTT. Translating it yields CASRSLRQGAYEKLFF.